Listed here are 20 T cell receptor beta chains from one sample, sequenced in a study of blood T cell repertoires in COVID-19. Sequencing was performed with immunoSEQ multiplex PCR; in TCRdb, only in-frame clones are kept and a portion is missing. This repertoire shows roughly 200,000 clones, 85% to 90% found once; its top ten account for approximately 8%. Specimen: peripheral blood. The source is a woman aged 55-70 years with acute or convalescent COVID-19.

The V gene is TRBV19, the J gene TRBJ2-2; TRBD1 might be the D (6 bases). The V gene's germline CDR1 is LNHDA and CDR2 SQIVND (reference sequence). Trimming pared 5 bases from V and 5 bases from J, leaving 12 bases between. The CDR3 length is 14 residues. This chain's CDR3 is CASSEHRATGELFF. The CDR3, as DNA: TGTGCCAGTAGTGAGCACAGGGCTACCGGGGAGCTGTTTTTT.

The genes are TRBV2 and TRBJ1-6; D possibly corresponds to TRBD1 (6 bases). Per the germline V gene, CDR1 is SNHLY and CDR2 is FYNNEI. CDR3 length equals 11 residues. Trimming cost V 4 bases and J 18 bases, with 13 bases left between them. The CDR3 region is CASSGQAGYHF. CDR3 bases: TGTGCCAGCAGTGGACAGGCGGGCTACCACTTT.

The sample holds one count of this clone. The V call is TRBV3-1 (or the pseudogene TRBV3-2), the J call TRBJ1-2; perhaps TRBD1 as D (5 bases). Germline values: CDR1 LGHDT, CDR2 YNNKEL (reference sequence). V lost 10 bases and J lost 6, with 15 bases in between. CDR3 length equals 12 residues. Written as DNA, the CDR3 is TGTGCCACCCATTCGGCAGGGAATGGCTACACCTTC. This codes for CATHSAGNGYTF.

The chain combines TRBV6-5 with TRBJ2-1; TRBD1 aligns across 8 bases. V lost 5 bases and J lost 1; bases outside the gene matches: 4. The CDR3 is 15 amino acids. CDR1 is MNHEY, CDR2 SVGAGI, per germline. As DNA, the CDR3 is TGTGCCAGCAGTCCAGGACAGGGTTCCTACAATGAGCAGTTCTTC. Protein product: CASSPGQGSYNEQFF.

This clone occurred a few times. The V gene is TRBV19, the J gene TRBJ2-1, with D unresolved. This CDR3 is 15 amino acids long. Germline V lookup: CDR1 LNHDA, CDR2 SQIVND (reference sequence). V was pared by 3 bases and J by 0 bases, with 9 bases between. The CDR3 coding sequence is TGTGCCAGTAGTATTGAGCTGAGCTCCTACAATGAGCAGTTCTTC. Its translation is CASSIELSSYNEQFF.

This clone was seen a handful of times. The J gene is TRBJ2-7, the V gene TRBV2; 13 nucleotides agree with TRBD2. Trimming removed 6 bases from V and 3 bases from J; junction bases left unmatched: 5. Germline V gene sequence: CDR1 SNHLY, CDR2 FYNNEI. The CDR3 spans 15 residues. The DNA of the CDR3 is TGTGCCAGCAGACTAGCGGGAGGGGGACGCTACGAGCAGTACTTC. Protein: CASRLAGGGRYEQYF.

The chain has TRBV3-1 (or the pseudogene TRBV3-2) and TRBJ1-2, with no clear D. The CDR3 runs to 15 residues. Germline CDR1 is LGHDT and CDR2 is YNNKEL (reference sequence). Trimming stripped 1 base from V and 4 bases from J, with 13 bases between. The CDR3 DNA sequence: TGTGCCAGCAGCCAAGGTGGGAGAAGTGGCTATGGCTACACCTTC. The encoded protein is CASSQGGRSGYGYTF.

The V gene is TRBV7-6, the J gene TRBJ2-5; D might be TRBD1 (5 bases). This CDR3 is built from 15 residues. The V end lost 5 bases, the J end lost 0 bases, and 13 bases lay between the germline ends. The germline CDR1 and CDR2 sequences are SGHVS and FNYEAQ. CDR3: CASSTGRTYQETQYF. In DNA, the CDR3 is TGTGCCAGCAGCACCGGTCGGACATACCAAGAGACCCAGTACTTC.

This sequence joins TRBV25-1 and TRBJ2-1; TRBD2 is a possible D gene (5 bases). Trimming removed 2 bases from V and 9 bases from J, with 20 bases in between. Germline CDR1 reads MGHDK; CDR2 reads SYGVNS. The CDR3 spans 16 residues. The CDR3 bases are TGTGCCAGCAGTGAAACGCTAGCCCGGAATCGGGCTGAGCAGTTCTTC. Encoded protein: CASSETLARNRAEQFF.

The CDR3 DNA sequence: TGTGCCAGTAGTATGACAGGGCTTAATGAAAAACTGTTTTTT. This translates into CASSMTGLNEKLFF. J is TRBJ1-4 and V is TRBV19; TRBD1 aligns across 7 bases. The germline gives CDR1 LNHDA, CDR2 SQIVND (reference sequence). V lost 3 bases to trimming and J lost 4 bases; unmatched junction nucleotides: 2. The CDR3 length is 14 residues.

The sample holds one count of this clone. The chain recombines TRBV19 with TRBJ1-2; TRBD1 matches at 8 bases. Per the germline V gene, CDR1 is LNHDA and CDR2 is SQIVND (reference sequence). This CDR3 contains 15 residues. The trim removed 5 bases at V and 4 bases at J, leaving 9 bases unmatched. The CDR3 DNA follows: TGTGCCAGTAGTCCTCGACAGGGGCCTGGCTATGGCTACACCTTC. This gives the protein CASSPRQGPGYGYTF.

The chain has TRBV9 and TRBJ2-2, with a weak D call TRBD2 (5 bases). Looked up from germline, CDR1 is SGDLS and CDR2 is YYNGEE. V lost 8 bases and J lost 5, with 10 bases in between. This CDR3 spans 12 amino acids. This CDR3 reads CARGTGTGELFF. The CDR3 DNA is TGTGCCAGGGGTACGGGGACCGGGGAGCTGTTTTTT.

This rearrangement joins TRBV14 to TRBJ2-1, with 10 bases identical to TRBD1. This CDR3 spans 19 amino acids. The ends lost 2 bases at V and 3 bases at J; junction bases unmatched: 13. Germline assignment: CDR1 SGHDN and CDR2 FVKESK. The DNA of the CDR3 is TGTGCCAGCAGCCAACGGGACAGGGGCCTTCTGACTTTCTACAATGAGCAGTTCTTC. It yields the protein CASSQRDRGLLTFYNEQFF.

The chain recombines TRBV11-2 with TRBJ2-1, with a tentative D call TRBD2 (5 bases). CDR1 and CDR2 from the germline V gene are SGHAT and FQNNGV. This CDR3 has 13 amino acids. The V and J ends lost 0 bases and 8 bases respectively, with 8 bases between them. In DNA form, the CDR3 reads TGTGCCAGCAGCTTAGATATGAGGGATGAGCAGTTCTTC. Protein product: CASSLDMRDEQFF.

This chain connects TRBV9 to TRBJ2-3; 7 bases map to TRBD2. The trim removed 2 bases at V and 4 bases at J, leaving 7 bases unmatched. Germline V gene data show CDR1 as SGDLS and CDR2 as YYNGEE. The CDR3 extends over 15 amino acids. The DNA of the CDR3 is TGTGCCAGCAGCGTCTCGGGGGGTTCCCCAGATACGCAGTATTTT. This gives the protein CASSVSGGSPDTQYF.

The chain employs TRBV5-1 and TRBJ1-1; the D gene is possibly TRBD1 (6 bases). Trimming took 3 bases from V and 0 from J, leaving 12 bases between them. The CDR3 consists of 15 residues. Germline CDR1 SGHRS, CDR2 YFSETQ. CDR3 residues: CASSSWTAMNTEAFF. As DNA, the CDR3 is TGCGCCAGCAGCTCCTGGACAGCCATGAACACTGAAGCTTTCTTT. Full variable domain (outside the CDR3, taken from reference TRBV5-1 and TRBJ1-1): KAGVTQTPRYLIKTRGQQVTLSCSPISGHRSVSWYQQTPGQGLQFLFEYFSETQRNKGNFPGRFSGRQFSNSRSEMNVSTLELGDSALYLCASSSWTAMNTEAFFGQGTRLTVV.

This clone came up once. In DNA, the CDR3 is TGTGCCAGCAGCTTGGGAAGCGGCTTCTCCTACGAGCAGTACTTC. It encodes CASSLGSGFSYEQYF. This chain uses TRBV5-4 with TRBJ2-7; tentative D call: TRBD2 (5 bases). There are 15 residues in the CDR3. Trimming pared 0 bases from V and 0 bases from J, leaving 10 bases between. CDR1 is SGHNT and CDR2 is YYREEE in the germline V gene (reference sequence). The whole variable domain, filled in from reference TRBV5-4 and TRBJ2-7, reads ETGVTQSPTHLIKTRGQQVTLRCSSQSGHNTVSWYQQALGQGPQFIFQYYREEENGRGNFPPRFSGLQFPNYSSELNVNALELDDSALYLCASSLGSGFSYEQYFGPGTRLTVT.

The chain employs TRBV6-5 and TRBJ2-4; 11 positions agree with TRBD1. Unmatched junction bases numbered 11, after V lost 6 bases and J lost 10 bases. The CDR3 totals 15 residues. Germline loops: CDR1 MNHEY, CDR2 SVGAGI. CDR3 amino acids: CASSRSLGDRGIQYF. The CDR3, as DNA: TGTGCCAGCAGCCGGTCGCTGGGGGACAGGGGGATTCAGTACTTC.

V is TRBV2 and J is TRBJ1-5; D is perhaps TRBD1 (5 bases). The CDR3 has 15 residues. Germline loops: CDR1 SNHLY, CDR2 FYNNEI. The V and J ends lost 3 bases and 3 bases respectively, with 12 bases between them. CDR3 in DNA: TGTGCCAGCAGTGAGGGCAGGGTAAACAATCAGCCCCAGCATTTT. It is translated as CASSEGRVNNQPQHF.

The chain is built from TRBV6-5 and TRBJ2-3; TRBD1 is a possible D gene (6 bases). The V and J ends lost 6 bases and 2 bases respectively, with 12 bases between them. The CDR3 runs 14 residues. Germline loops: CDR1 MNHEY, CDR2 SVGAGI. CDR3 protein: CASSIQGNTDTQYF. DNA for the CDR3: TGTGCCAGCAGCATACAGGGAAACACAGATACGCAGTATTTT.